Listed here are 13 T cell receptor beta chains from one sample, sequenced in a study of T cells in Graves' hyperthyroidism and ophthalmopathy (dated by TCRdb to 2018 to 2020). The library was prepared using multiplex PCR. Instrument used: Illumina HiSeq 2000. Amplification of TCR beta CDR3 regions was carried out from RNA transcripts. The first round of RT-PCR for the TCR CDR3 was performed with the HTBI primer set and the Qiagen OneStep RT-PCR kit. The public reads were quality trimmed at Q25 with fastp and then assembled into clones with MiXCR by TCRdb, keeping productive beta chains. Rows merge per CDR3 protein into single entries with the most common DNA and genes. The sample table lists around 300,000 distinct CDR3 sequences, about 25% of them with a count of one. The ten largest account for more than 25% of the sample. Sequenced: blood. Receptors originate from a man aged 40-55 years with Graves' hyperthyroidism that later progressed to Graves' ophthalmopathy.

This chain uses TRBV12-3 or TRBV12-4 with TRBJ2-7, with TRBD2 matching 7 bases. Trimming took 6 bases from V and 3 from J; bases not matched to a gene: 8. This CDR3 is built from 14 residues. Here the CDR3 DNA reads TGTGCCAGCAGCCGGGGCGGGAGTGTCTACGAGCAGTACTTC. Its translation is CASSRGGSVYEQYF.

In this sample, this clonotype turned up once. The chain uses TRBV6-2 or TRBV6-3 and TRBJ2-2; 7 bases are a match to TRBD1. Germline V gene data show CDR1 as MNHEY and CDR2 as SVGEGT. The CDR3 covers 18 residues. The trim removed 0 bases at V and 4 bases at J, leaving 11 bases unmatched. The CDR3 DNA follows: TGTGCCAGCAGTTACTCGTCCACTTCGACAGGGATCACCGGGGAGCTGTTTTTT. Translating it yields CASSYSSTSTGITGELFF.

J is TRBJ2-7 and V is TRBV5-1; 9 nucleotides agree with TRBD2. With V trimmed by 3 bases and J by 7 bases, 8 bases remained unmatched. This CDR3 region has 14 residues. Germline assignment: CDR1 SGHRS and CDR2 YFSETQ. CDR3 protein: CASSSGTSLLEQYF. The CDR3 DNA reads TGCGCCAGCAGCTCCGGGACTAGCCTTTTGGAGCAGTACTTC. Full variable domain (missing parts from reference TRBV5-1 and TRBJ2-7): KAGVTQTPRYLIKTRGQQVTLSCSPISGHRSVSWYQQTPGQGLQFLFEYFSETQRNKGNFPGRFSGRQFSNSRSEMNVSTLELGDSALYLCASSSGTSLLEQYFGPGTRLTVT.

This clonotype was seen repeatedly, ten times or more. V is TRBV29-1 and J is TRBJ1-2; no firm D call. Germline loops: CDR1 SQVTM, CDR2 ANQGSEA. V was shortened by 1 base and J by 0 bases, with 6 bases between the two germline ends. The CDR3 loop spans 13 amino acids. The CDR3 DNA is TGCAGCGTTGAAGGCCCACCTAACTATGGCTACACCTTC. Its translation: CSVEGPPNYGYTF.

A remark on this clonotype: An end of the junction does not agree with germline; a read error may underlie this. The chain combines TRBV7-9 with TRBJ2-7; 7 positions match TRBD2. CDR3 length: 14 amino acids. Germline values: CDR1 SEHNR, CDR2 FQNEAQ (reference sequence). For the CDR3, the DNA is TGTGCCAGCAGCTTAGAGGGAGGGAACTACGGGCAGTACTTC. It specifies CASSLEGGNYGQYF.

The chain has TRBV19 and TRBJ1-5; the D gene is possibly TRBD1 (5 bases). CDR3 length: 15 amino acids. Germline V gene data show CDR1 as LNHDA and CDR2 as SQIVND (reference sequence). The V gene lost 9 bases and the J gene lost 6 bases, with 21 bases spanning the gap. This CDR3 reads CASLRGGIPGQPQHF. As DNA, the CDR3 is TGTGCCAGCTTACGTGGGGGAATACCAGGTCAGCCCCAGCATTTT.

This clonotype was counted at least ten times. This chain joins TRBV7-9 and TRBJ1-1, with D unresolved. V gave up 4 bases and J gave up 2 bases, with 5 bases separating them. The CDR3 runs to 12 residues. Germline V gene data show CDR1 as SEHNR and CDR2 as FQNEAQ (reference sequence). The CDR3 protein is CASSSINTEAFF. CDR3 in DNA: TGTGCCAGCAGCTCGATAAACACTGAAGCTTTCTTT.

The CDR3 DNA reads TGTGCCAGCAGCTTAGCGTCTAAGACAGCTAACTATGGCTACACCTTC. Protein: CASSLASKTANYGYTF. The chain carries TRBV7-2 and TRBJ1-2, with D perhaps TRBD1 (5 bases). The germline V gene has CDR1 SGHTA and CDR2 FQGNSA. This CDR3 spans 16 amino acids. V was clipped by 0 bases and J by 0 bases, with 11 bases between them. The entire variable domain, with the rest obtained from reference TRBV7-2 and TRBJ1-2, is as follows: GAGVSQSPSNKVTEKGKDVELRCDPISGHTALYWYRQSLGQGLEFLIYFQGNSAPDKSGLPSDRFSAERTGGSVSTLTIQRTQQEDSAVYLCASSLASKTANYGYTFGSGTRLTVV.

This clonotype was recorded at least ten times. The junction differs from germline at one of its ends, possibly a read error. The chain uses TRBV20-1 and TRBJ1-2; unclear D gene. The CDR3 length is 13 residues. Germline V gene data show CDR1 as DFQATT and CDR2 as SNEGSKA (reference sequence). CDR3 sequence (DNA): TGCAGTGCAAGAGAGTGGGGATCGTCAGGCTACACCTTC. Translated, it gives CSAREWGSSGYTF.

This clonotype was seen at least ten times. The J gene is TRBJ1-5, the V gene TRBV6-5; D remains unclear. The CDR3 is made up of 12 amino acids. Deletions cut 7 bases from V and 5 bases from J, with 9 bases between. Germline V CDR1 and CDR2: MNHEY, SVGAGI. The DNA for the CDR3 is TGTGCCAGCACCAACAGTGATCAGCCCCAGCATTTT. Amino acid sequence: CASTNSDQPQHF.

This clonotype was counted at least ten times. This chain uses TRBV11-3 with TRBJ1-3; tentative D call: TRBD1 (5 bases). Germline V gene data show CDR1 as SGHNT and CDR2 as YENEEA. V shed 8 bases and J shed 8 bases, with 10 bases lying between them. This CDR3 is built from 11 residues. In DNA, the CDR3 is TGTGCCAGCGCCCAGGGTCACACCATATATTTT. Its translation is CASAQGHTIYF.

This clonotype came up many times. The chain joins TRBV4-2 to TRBJ2-5; D ambiguous. This CDR3 comprises 15 residues. V shed 4 bases and J shed 4 bases, with 16 bases lying between them. The V gene's germline CDR1 is LGHNA and CDR2 YNFKEQ. The CDR3 reads CASSRQAVLRETQYF. The DNA of the CDR3 is TGTGCCAGCAGCCGCCAGGCAGTCCTCAGAGAGACCCAGTACTTC.

This clonotype was seen ten or more times. V and J are TRBV4-1 and TRBJ2-7, with 11 bases that match TRBD2. The germline V gene has CDR1 MGHRA and CDR2 YSYEKL. CDR3 length: 18 amino acids. V dropped 0 bases and J dropped 3; count of bases not matched to a gene: 10. The CDR3, as DNA: TGCGCCAGCAGCCAAGATGGGGACCGCGGGACTAGCGGCTACGAGCAGTACTTC. Translated: CASSQDGDRGTSGYEQYF.